A single sample is the source of the 5 T cell receptor beta chains below, sequenced in a study of cytomegalovirus exposure and HLA in healthy donors. Vbeta (60) and Jbeta (13) primers were used in the PCR. Method: immunoSEQ multiplex PCR; TCRdb's copy keeps in-frame clones and lacks some. The data hold around 150,000 clones, with roughly 87% observed a single time. Sequenced material: PBMCs. The receptors derive from a man aged 30 to 39 in good health and CMV-seropositive.

The rearrangement links TRBV4-1 to TRBJ2-3; D is uncertain. The V end lost 1 base, the J end lost 0 bases, and 11 bases lay between the germline ends. This CDR3 is built from 16 residues. Germline V gene data show CDR1 as MGHRA and CDR2 as YSYEKL. The CDR3 reads CASSQALALSTDTQYF. The CDR3 DNA is TGCGCCAGCAGCCAAGCTTTGGCACTAAGCACAGATACGCAGTATTTT.

The table lists this clone with a few counts. This sequence joins TRBV18 and TRBJ1-2; D not certain. Germline CDR1 is KGHSH and CDR2 is LQKENI. V lost 6 bases and J 0 bases, leaving 11 bases between the germline ends. The CDR3 runs 14 residues. CDR3 bases: TGTGCCAGCTCCCCCAACGGGGCTAACTATGGCTACACCTTC. Translation: CASSPNGANYGYTF.

The rearrangement joins TRBV2 to TRBJ2-3; 8 bases map to TRBD2. This CDR3 has 14 amino acids. V lost 7 bases, J lost 4 bases, and 7 bases stayed unmatched. Looked up from germline, CDR1 is SNHLY and CDR2 is FYNNEI. The DNA of the CDR3 is TGTGCCAGCAAACCCGGGAGGGGTGCAGATACGCAGTATTTT. It encodes CASKPGRGADTQYF.

This clone was seen more than once but under ten times. The gene calls are TRBV4-3 and TRBJ2-7, with 8 bases matching TRBD2. The V and J ends lost 3 bases and 2 bases, in that order; junction bases with no gene match: 9. The CDR3 runs to 16 residues. Germline V gene lookup returns CDR1 LGHNA and CDR2 YSLEER. Here the CDR3 reads CASSQYLAGQPYEQYF. DNA of the CDR3: TGCGCCAGCAGCCAGTATTTAGCGGGGCAACCCTACGAGCAGTACTTC.

V gene TRBV4-3 combines with J gene TRBJ1-5; no clear D gene. Between the trimmed V and J ends, which lost 0 bases and 5 bases, there was a span of 8 bases. CDR1 and CDR2 (germline): LGHNA, YSLEER. The CDR3 consists of 14 residues. This chain's CDR3 is CASSQEAGYQPQHF. CDR3 nucleotides: TGCGCCAGCAGCCAAGAAGCAGGATATCAGCCCCAGCATTTT.